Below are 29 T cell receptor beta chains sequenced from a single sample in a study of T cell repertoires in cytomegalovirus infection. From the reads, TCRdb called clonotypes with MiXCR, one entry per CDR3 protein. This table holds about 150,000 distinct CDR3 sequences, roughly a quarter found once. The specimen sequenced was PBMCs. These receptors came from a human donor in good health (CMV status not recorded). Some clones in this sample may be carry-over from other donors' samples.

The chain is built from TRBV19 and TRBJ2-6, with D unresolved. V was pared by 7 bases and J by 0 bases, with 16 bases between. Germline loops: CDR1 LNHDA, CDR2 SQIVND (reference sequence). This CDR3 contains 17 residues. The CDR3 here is CASKRAVDSSGANVLTF. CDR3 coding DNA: TGTGCCAGTAAAAGGGCAGTAGATAGCTCTGGGGCCAACGTCCTGACTTTC.

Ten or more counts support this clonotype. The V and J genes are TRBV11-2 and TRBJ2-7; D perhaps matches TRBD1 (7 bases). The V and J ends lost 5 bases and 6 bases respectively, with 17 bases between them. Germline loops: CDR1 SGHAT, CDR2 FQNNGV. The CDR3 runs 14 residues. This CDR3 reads CASSTAGGIGEQYF. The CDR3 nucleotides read TGTGCCAGCAGCACGGCAGGGGGGATCGGCGAGCAGTACTTC.

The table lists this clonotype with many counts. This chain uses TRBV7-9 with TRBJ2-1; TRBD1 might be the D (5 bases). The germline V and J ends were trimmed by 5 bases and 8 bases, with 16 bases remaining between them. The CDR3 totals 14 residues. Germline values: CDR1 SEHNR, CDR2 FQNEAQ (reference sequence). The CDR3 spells CASSRHGAMDEQFF. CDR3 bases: TGTGCCAGCAGCCGTCATGGGGCTATGGATGAGCAGTTCTTC. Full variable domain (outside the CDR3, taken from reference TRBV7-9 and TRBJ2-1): DTGVSQNPRHKITKRGQNVTFRCDPISEHNRLYWYRQTLGQGPEFLTYFQNEAQLEKSRLLSDRFSAERPKGSFSTLEIQRTEQGDSAMYLCASSRHGAMDEQFFGPGTRLTVL.

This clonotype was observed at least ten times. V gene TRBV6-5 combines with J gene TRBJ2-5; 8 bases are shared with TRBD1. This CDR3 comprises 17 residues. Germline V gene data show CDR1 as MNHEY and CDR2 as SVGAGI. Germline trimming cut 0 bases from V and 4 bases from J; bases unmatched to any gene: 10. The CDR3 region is CASSYSPPGGSRETQYF. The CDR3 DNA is TGTGCCAGCAGTTACTCTCCTCCAGGGGGCTCGCGAGAGACCCAGTACTTC.

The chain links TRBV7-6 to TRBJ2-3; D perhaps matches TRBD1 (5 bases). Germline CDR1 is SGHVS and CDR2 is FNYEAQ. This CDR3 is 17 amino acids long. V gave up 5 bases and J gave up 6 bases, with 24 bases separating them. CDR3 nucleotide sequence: TGTGCCAGCAGCCCAAGGCATTTCGGCAGGGATTTCGATACGCAGTATTTT. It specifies CASSPRHFGRDFDTQYF.

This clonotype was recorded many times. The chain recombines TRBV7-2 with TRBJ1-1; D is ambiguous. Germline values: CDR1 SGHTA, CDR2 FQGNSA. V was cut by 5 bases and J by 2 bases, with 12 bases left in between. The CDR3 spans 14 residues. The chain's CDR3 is CASSPNRANTEAFF. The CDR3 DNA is TGTGCCAGCAGCCCGAACCGGGCCAACACTGAAGCTTTCTTT.

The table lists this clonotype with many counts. In DNA form, the CDR3 reads TGTGCCAGCAGCTTAGGGGGCTCGAGTAATGAGCAGTTCTTC. Its translation: CASSLGGSSNEQFF. The genes are TRBV7-2 and TRBJ2-1; possible D gene TRBD1, 5 bases. The CDR3 sequence is 14 residues long. Germline CDR1 SGHTA, CDR2 FQGNSA. V was trimmed by 1 base and J by 7 bases, leaving 11 bases between them. The whole variable domain, filled in from reference TRBV7-2 and TRBJ2-1, reads GAGVSQSPSNKVTEKGKDVELRCDPISGHTALYWYRQSLGQGLEFLIYFQGNSAPDKSGLPSDRFSAERTGGSVSTLTIQRTQQEDSAVYLCASSLGGSSNEQFFGPGTRLTVL.

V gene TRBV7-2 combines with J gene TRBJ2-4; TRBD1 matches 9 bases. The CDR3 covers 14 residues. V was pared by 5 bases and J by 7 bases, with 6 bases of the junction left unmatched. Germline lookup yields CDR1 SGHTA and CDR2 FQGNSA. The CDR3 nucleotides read TGTGCCAGCAGCCCGACCGGGACAGGGAACATTCAGTACTTC. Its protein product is CASSPTGTGNIQYF.

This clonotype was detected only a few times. CDR3: CASTPPGIHTEAFF. CDR3 sequence (DNA): TGTGCCAGCACTCCTCCGGGAATACACACTGAAGCTTTCTTT. This chain uses TRBV25-1 with TRBJ1-1; D ambiguous. This CDR3 has 14 residues. Trimming pared 7 bases from V and 3 bases from J, leaving 15 bases between. CDR1 and CDR2 (germline): MGHDK, SYGVNS.

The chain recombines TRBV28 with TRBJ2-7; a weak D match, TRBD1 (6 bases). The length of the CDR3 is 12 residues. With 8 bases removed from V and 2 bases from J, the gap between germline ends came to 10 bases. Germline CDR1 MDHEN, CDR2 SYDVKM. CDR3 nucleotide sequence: TGTGCCAGCCGGGGACAAACCTACGAGCAGTACTTC. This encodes CASRGQTYEQYF.

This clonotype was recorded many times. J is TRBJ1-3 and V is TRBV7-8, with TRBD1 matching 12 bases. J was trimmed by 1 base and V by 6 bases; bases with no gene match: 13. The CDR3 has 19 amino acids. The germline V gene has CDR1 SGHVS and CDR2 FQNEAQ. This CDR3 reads CASRPGTGGFLGSGNTIYF. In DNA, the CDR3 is TGTGCCAGCAGGCCCGGGACAGGGGGCTTTTTAGGATCTGGAAACACCATATATTTT.

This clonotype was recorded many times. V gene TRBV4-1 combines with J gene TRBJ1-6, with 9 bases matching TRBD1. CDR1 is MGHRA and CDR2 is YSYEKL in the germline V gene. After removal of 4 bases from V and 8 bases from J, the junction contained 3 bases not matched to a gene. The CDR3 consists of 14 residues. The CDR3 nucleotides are TGCGCCAGCAGCCTCCGGACAGGGGATTCACCCCTCCACTTT. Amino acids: CASSLRTGDSPLHF.

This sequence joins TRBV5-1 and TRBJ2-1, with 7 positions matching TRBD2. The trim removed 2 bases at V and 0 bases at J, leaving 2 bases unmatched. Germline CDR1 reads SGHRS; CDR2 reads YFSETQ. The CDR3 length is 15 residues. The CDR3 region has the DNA TGCGCCAGCAGCTTAGGGGACTACTCCTACAATGAGCAGTTCTTC. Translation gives CASSLGDYSYNEQFF.

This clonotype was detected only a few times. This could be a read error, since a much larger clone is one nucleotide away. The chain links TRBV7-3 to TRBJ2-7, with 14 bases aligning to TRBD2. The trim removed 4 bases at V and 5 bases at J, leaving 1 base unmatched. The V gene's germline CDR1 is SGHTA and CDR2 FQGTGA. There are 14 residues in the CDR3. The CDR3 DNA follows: TGTGCCAGCAGCTCGGGACTAGCGGGGGACGAGCAGTACTTC. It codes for CASSSGLAGDEQYF.

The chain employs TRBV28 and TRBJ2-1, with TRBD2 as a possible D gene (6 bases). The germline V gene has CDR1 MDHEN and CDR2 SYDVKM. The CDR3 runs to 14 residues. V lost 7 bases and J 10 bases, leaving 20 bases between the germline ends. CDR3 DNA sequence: TGTGCCAGCAACAAATATCCTACTAGCAAGGAGCAGTTCTTC. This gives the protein CASNKYPTSKEQFF.

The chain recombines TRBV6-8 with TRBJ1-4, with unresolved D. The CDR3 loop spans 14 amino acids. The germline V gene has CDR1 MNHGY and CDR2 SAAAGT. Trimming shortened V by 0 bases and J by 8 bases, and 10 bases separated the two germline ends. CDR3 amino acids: CASSYSNSGEKLFF. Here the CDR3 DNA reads TGTGCCAGCAGTTACTCGAACAGCGGAGAAAAACTGTTTTTT.

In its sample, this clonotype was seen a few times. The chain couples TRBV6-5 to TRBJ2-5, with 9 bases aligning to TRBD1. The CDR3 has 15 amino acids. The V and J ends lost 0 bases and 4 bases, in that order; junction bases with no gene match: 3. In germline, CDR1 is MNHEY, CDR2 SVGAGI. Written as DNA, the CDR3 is TGTGCCAGCAGTTACTCCGGGACAGGGATAGAGACCCAGTACTTC. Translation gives CASSYSGTGIETQYF.

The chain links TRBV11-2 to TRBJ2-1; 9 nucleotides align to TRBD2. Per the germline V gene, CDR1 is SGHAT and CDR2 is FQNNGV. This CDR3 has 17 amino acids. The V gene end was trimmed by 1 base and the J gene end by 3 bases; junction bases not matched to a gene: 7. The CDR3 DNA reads TGTGCCAGCAGCTTAGTCCGCGGGAGGGCGGTCTACAATGAGCAGTTCTTC. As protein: CASSLVRGRAVYNEQFF.

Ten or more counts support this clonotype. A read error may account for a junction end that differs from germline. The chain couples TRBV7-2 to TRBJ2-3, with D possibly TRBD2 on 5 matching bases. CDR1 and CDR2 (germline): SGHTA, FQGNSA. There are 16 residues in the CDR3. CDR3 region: CASSSQVAGNTDTRYF. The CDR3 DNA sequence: TGTGCCAGCAGTTCTCAGGTGGCGGGTAACACAGATACGCGGTATTTT. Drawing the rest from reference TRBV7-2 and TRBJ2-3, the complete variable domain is GAGVSQSPSNKVTEKGKDVELRCDPISGHTALYWYRQSLGQGLEFLIYFQGNSAPDKSGLPSDRFSAERTGGSVSTLTIQRTQQEDSAVYLCASSSQVAGNTDTRYFGPGTRLTVL.

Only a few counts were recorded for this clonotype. The CDR3 reads CASSYPPVYTF. The CDR3 DNA reads TGTGCCAGCAGTTACCCCCCGGTCTACACCTTC. The rearrangement links TRBV6-6 to TRBJ1-2; D is uncertain. This CDR3 is 11 amino acids long. The V gene lost 2 bases and the J gene lost 10 bases, with 8 bases spanning the gap. The V gene's germline CDR1 is MNHNY and CDR2 SVGAGI (reference sequence).

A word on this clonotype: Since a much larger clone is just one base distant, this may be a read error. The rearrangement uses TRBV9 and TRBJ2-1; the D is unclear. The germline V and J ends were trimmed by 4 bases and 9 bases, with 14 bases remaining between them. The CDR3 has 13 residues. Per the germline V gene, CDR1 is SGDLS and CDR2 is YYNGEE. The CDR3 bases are TGTGCCAGCAGCTTAGAGAGCCTGGGTGAGCAGTTCTTC. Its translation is CASSLESLGEQFF.

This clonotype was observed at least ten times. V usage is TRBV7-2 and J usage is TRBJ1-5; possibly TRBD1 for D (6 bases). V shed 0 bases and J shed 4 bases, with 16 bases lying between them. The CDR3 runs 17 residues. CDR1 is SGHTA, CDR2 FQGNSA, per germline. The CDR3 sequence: CASSLAVEGQRNQPQHF. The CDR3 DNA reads TGTGCCAGCAGCTTAGCGGTAGAAGGACAGAGGAATCAGCCCCAGCATTTT.

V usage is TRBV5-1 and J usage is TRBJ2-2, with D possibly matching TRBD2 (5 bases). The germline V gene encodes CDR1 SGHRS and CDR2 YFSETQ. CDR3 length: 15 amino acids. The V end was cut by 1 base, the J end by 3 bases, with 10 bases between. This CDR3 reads CASSLPSDYTGELFF. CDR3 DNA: TGCGCCAGCAGCTTGCCTTCGGACTACACCGGGGAGCTGTTTTTT.

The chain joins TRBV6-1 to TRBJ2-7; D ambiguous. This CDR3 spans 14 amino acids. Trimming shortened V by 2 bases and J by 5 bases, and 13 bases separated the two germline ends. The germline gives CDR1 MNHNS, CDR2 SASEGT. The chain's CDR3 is CASSELLNWNEQYF. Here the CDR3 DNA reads TGTGCCAGCAGTGAACTATTGAATTGGAACGAGCAGTACTTC.

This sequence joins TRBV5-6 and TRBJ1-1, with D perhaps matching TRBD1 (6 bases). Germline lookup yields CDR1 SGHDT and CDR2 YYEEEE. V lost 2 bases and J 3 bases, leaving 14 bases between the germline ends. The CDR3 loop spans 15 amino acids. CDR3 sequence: CASSLQGLGDTEAFF. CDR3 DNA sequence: TGTGCCAGCAGCTTACAGGGTTTAGGGGACACTGAAGCTTTCTTT. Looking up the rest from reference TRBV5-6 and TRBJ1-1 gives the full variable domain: DAGVTQSPTHLIKTRGQQVTLRCSPKSGHDTVSWYQQALGQGPQFIFQYYEEEERQRGNFPDRFSGHQFPNYSSELNVNALLLGDSALYLCASSLQGLGDTEAFFGQGTRLTVV.

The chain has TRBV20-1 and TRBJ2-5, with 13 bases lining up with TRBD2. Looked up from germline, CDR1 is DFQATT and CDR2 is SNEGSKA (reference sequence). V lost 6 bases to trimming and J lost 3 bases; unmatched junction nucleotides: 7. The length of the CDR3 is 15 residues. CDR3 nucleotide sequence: TGCAGTGCCCGGGCCACTAGCGGGGGGGAAGAGACCCAGTACTTC. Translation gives CSARATSGGEETQYF.

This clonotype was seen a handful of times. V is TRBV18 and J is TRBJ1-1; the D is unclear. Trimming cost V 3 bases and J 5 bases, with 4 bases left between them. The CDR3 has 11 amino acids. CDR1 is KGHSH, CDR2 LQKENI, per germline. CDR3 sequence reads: CASSPKTEAFF. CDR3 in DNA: TGTGCCAGCTCACCGAAGACTGAAGCTTTCTTT.

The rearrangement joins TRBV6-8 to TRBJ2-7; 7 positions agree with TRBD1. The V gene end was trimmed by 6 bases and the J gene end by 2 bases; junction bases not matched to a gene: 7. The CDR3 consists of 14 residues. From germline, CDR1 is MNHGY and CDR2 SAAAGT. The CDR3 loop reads CASRIRDSPYEQYF. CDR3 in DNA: TGTGCCAGCAGAATCCGGGACAGCCCCTACGAGCAGTACTTC.

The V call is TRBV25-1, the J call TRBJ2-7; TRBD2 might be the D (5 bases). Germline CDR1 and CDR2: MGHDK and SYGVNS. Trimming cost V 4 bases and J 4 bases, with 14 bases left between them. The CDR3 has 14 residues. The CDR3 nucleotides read TGTGCCAGCAGTGCCCCTGGCCGGGGTTACGAGCAGTACTTC. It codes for CASSAPGRGYEQYF.